This paragraph covers one TCR beta chain sequence. The antigen is undetermined. This sample is drawn from a study of radiotherapy plus CTLA-4 blockade in lung cancer. The CDR3 is 15 residues long. Germline lookup yields CDR1 SEHNR and CDR2 FQNEAQ (reference sequence). The junction had 1 base not matched to a gene; V was cut back by 4 bases and J by 0 bases. Assay used: immunoSEQ multiplex PCR; TCRdb lists only in-frame clones, some missing. The sample lists about 50,000 clones; about 85% were seen once. Study-level points and caveats: How blood T cell clones changed early, along with interferon-beta, reportedly forecast response best.

The clonotype comes from a human donor with non-small cell lung cancer whose response to radiotherapy plus ipilimumab could not be evaluated. The chain couples TRBV7-9 to TRBJ2-7; 12 bases line up with TRBD2. The sequencing here drew on peripheral blood, taken from a patient treated with radiotherapy plus ipilimumab. The CDR3 DNA reads TGTGCCAGCAGCTGGACTAGCGGGACCTCCTACGAGCAGTACTTC. It yields the protein CASSWTSGTSYEQYF.